This T cell receptor (beta chain) was captured by sequencing in a study of T cell responses to AZD1222 COVID-19 vaccine. Study observations and caveats: Nearly half of the spike-specific TCRs reportedly recognize variant regions that carry no mutations. Donors, mostly white British, included more females; clonal diversity was possibly underestimated.

This clone was seen only once. Its antigen remains unidentified. The protocol was immunoSEQ multiplex PCR, while the TCRdb copy is restricted to in-frame clones and leaves out a portion. The sample includes about 140,000 clones, over 85% of them seen just once. This clonotype was obtained from an adult in good health. Sequencing used peripheral blood, obtained on day 0 of AZD1222 vaccination.

DNA of the CDR3: TGTGCCAGCATGGGGGACCACGAGCAGTACTTC. Its translation: CASMGDHEQYF. The V call is TRBV28, the J call TRBJ2-7; D tentatively reads TRBD1 or TRBD2 (5 bases each). Germline V gene data show CDR1 as MDHEN and CDR2 as SYDVKM. The V end lost 7 bases, the J end lost 5 bases, and 9 bases lay between the germline ends. CDR3 size: 11 residues.